This T cell receptor (beta chain) is from a study of T cell clusters in autoimmune cytopenias. Germline V gives CDR1 MNHNS, CDR2 SASEGT. The CDR3 covers 16 residues. Each sample's input was around 250 ng genomic DNA, approximately 37,500 genome equivalents. Multiplex touch-down PCR amplified TRB using TRB-A and TRB-B pools in one tube. Reanalyzing the multiplex PCR reads, TCRdb keeps one entry per CDR3 protein, without DNA. This specimen shows more than 4,000 distinct CDR3 sequences; the ten leading clones hold around 53%. This same sample was also taken into another study, of T cell repertoires in aging, cancer and after chemotherapy.

This chain connects TRBV6-1 to TRBJ2-2; without DNA, the TCRdb call of TRBD1 cannot be checked. Sequencing was done on a sample of peripheral blood. This TCR came from a human donor in good health. The CDR3 loop reads CASSPRPGQVTGELFF.